This T cell receptor beta chain was captured in a study of quantifying T cell responses using KT2 cells. Study-level background: RNA was reverse transcribed with TCR alpha and beta constant-region primers. A predetermined fluorescence threshold ended the second PCR, run as a qPCR.

This clonotype occurred a few times. Its antigen is unknown. The CDR3 extends over 16 amino acids. The germline V gene has CDR1 MNHEY and CDR2 SVGAGI. V trimming: 7 bases; J trimming: 1 base; junction bases outside the gene matches: 11. KT2, a clone with a known TCR, was spiked into unfractionated PBMC. Overall study findings and caveats: Detection of KT2 sequences held at the lowest tested level, about one cell per 100,000 PBMC. Counts of KT2 alpha and beta sequences rose linearly with the number of KT2 cells added.

The cDNA 3' end received a ligated oligonucleotide with a UMI. An equimolar mix of RC1.1 and RC1.2 primed the beta chain across TRBC1 and TRBC2. TCRdb reprocessed the UMI-ligation and nested PCR reads via MiXCR and lists one record per CDR3 protein. Here the sample spans around 44,000 distinct CDR3 sequences, 15% to 20% being singletons. This TCR was sampled from a human donor. The chain has TRBV6-5 and TRBJ2-3; 7 bases match TRBD1. Sequenced: PBMCs spiked with cells of the T cell clone KT2. The CDR3 sequence: CASTAPGTVGTDTQYF. The CDR3 nucleotides are TGTGCCAGCACCGCCCCAGGGACAGTGGGCACAGATACGCAGTATTTT.